The 5 T cell receptor beta chains below come from one sample, sequenced in a study of shared clonotypes between healthy human individuals. Method: immunoSEQ multiplex PCR; TCRdb's copy keeps in-frame clones and lacks some. The sample shows some 1,100,000 clones, 75% to 80% of them seen only once. Material: memory CD4+ T cells from PBMCs. As for subset: CD45RA-negative fraction. Receptor source: a man between 18 and 35 years old in good health. Some clones in this sample may be carry-over from other donors' samples.

J is TRBJ2-3 and V is TRBV6-1; D is undetermined. CDR1 MNHNS and CDR2 SASEGT come from the germline V gene. This CDR3 has 14 amino acids. With 8 bases removed from V and 4 bases from J, the gap between germline ends came to 16 bases. CDR3 in DNA: TGTGCCAGCTTGACCCATCGGTCCCCAGATACGCAGTATTTT. Its protein is CASLTHRSPDTQYF.

The chain carries TRBV5-1 and TRBJ2-7, with 11 bases that match TRBD2. The CDR3 has 18 amino acids. Germline V gene sequence: CDR1 SGHRS, CDR2 YFSETQ. The ends lost 3 bases at V and 3 bases at J; junction bases unmatched: 14. The CDR3 DNA reads as TGCGCCAGCAGCTCGTTACTAGCGGGAGCAAATATTGGCTACGAGCAGTACTTC. This translates into CASSSLLAGANIGYEQYF. Full variable domain (remainder filled in from reference TRBV5-1 and TRBJ2-7): KAGVTQTPRYLIKTRGQQVTLSCSPISGHRSVSWYQQTPGQGLQFLFEYFSETQRNKGNFPGRFSGRQFSNSRSEMNVSTLELGDSALYLCASSSLLAGANIGYEQYFGPGTRLTVT.

V gene TRBV25-1 combines with J gene TRBJ1-4, with TRBD1 identical over 8 bases. V gave up 6 bases and J gave up 0 bases; unmatched junction bases: 6. CDR1 is MGHDK and CDR2 is SYGVNS in the germline V gene. The CDR3 runs 16 residues. This CDR3 reads CASSPGQEATNEKLFF. The CDR3 DNA sequence: TGTGCCAGCAGCCCGGGACAGGAGGCAACTAATGAAAAACTGTTTTTT.

This chain links TRBV2 with TRBJ2-7, with TRBD2 matching over 9 bases. After removal of 3 bases from V and 6 bases from J, the junction contained 6 bases not matched to a gene. CDR1 is SNHLY and CDR2 is FYNNEI in the germline V gene. The CDR3 contains 14 residues. The CDR3 DNA sequence: TGTGCCAGCAGTGAGGGGATAGCGGGAGTCGAGCAGTACTTC. Its translation: CASSEGIAGVEQYF.

About this clone itself: A single base separates this from a much larger clone, so it may be a read error. J is TRBJ2-3 and V is TRBV4-2; D call uncertain. V was pared by 4 bases and J by 0 bases, with 2 bases between. The CDR3 runs 12 residues. CDR1 and CDR2 from the germline V gene are LGHNA and YNFKEQ. CDR3 loop: CASSLSTDTQYF. The CDR3 bases are TGTGCCAGCAGCCTTAGCACAGATACGCAGTATTTT.